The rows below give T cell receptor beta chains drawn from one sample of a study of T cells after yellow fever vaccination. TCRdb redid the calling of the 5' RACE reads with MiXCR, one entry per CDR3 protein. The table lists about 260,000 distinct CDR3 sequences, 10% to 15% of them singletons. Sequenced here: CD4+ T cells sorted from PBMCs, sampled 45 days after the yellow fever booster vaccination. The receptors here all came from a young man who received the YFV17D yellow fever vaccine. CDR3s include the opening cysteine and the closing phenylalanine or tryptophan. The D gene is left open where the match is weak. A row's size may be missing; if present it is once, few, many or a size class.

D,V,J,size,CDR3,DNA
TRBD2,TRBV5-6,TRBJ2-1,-,CASSPPRGSGYNEQFF,TGTGCCAGCAGCCCTCCGAGGGGTAGCGGGTATAATGAGCAGTTCTTC
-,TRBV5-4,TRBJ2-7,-,CASSLGPGPGDEQYF,TGTGCCAGCAGCTTGGGGCCCGGACCCGGGGACGAGCAGTACTTC
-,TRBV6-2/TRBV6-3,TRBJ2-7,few,CASTDSPGYEQYF,TGTGCCAGTACTGACAGTCCAGGATACGAGCAGTACTTC
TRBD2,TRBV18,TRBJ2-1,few,CASSPSLAGVGGQFF,TGTGCCAGCTCACCTTCCCTAGCGGGAGTTGGGGGGCAGTTCTTC
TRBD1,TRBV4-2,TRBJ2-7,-,CASSRGFSYEQYF,TGTGCCAGCTCCAGGGGGTTCTCCTACGAGCAGTACTTC
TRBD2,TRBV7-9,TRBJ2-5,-,CASSLGSGTSVETQYF,TGTGCCAGCAGCTTAGGATCCGGGACTAGCGTTGAGACCCAGTACTTC
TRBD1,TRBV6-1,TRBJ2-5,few,CASSLGQGAMTQYF,TGTGCCAGCAGCCTAGGACAGGGGGCAATGACCCAGTACTTC
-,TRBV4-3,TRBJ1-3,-,CASSQGGGNSGNTIYF,TGCGCCAGCAGCCAAGGGGGGGGTAACTCTGGAAACACCATATATTTT
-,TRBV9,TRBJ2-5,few,CASSASSAGETQYF,TGTGCCAGCAGCGCTAGTAGTGCGGGAGAGACCCAGTACTTC
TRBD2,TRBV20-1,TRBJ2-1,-,CSARKIQISGRVRNEQFF,TGCAGTGCTAGAAAGATACAAATTAGCGGGAGGGTTCGCAATGAGCAGTTCTTC
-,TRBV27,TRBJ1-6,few,CATRRVPGTLHF,TGTGCCACCCGAAGGGTTCCGGGAACCCTCCACTTT
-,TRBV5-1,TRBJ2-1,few,CASSLATSRAGQFF,TGCGCCAGCAGCTTGGCCACTTCGAGGGCAGGGCAGTTCTTC
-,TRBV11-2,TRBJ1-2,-,CASSHSPGYGYTF,TGTGCCAGCAGCCACTCGCCGGGCTATGGCTACACCTTC
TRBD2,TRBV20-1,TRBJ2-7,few,CSASVGTSGSYEQYF,TGCAGTGCTAGTGTGGGGACTAGCGGATCCTACGAGCAGTACTTC
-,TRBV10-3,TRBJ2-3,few,CAISKAGNTDTQYF,TGTGCCATCAGTAAGGCGGGAAACACAGATACGCAGTATTTT
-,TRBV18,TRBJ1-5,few,CASSPLGAVAGNQPQHF,TGTGCCAGCTCACCACTTGGCGCAGTGGCGGGGAATCAGCCCCAGCATTTT
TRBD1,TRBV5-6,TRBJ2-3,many,CASSLSYRWDRNTDTQYF,TGTGCCAGCAGCTTGTCATACCGGTGGGACAGAAACACAGATACGCAGTATTTT
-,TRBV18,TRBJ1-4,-,CASSPLAGDSEKLFF,TGTGCCAGCTCACCACTGGCCGGGGACTCTGAAAAACTGTTTTTT
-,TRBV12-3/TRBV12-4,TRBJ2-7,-,CASTPRQSYEQYF,TGTGCCAGCACCCCTCGCCAGTCCTACGAGCAGTACTTC
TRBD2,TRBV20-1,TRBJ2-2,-,CSARDPGGRAAGELFF,TGCAGTGCTAGGGACCCGGGGGGTCGAGCTGCCGGGGAGCTGTTTTTT
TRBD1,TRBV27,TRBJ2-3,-,CASSFGRGQGGTDTQYF,TGTGCCAGCAGTTTTGGTAGGGGACAGGGGGGGACAGATACGCAGTATTTT
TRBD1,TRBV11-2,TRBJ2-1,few,CASSSSPGQGYNEQFF,TGTGCCAGCAGTTCCTCCCCGGGACAGGGATACAATGAGCAGTTCTTC
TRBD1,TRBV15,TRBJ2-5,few,CATSSGQGTETQYF,TGTGCCACCAGCAGCGGACAGGGGACAGAGACCCAGTACTTC